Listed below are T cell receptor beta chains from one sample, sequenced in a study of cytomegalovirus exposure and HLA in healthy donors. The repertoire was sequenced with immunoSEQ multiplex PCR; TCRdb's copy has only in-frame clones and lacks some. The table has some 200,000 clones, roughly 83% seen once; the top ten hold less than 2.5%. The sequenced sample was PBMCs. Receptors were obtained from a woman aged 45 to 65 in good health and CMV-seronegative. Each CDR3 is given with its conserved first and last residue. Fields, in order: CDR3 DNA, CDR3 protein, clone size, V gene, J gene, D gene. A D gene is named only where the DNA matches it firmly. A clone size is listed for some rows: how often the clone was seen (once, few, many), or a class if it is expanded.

TGTGCCAGTAGTATCGGAGCGGGAGTTCTTTACGAGCAGTACTTC	CASSIGAGVLYEQYF	-	TRBV19	TRBJ2-7	TRBD2
TGTGCCAGCAGGCTGGGACAGGCAGACTACGAGCAGTACTTC	CASRLGQADYEQYF	-	TRBV28	TRBJ2-7	TRBD1
TGTGCCAGCAGCTTGAGGGCCGGGACAGGCCCCAAGAATGAAAAACTGTTTTTT	CASSLRAGTGPKNEKLFF	-	TRBV7-2	TRBJ1-4	TRBD1
TGTGCCACTGCTAGCGGGGGGGCTTCCTACAATGAGCAGTTCTTC	CATASGGASYNEQFF	-	TRBV15	TRBJ2-1	TRBD2
TGTGCCAGCAGTTACTACAGGGGGCCTGGGGCCAACGTCCTGACTTTC	CASSYYRGPGANVLTF	-	TRBV6-5	TRBJ2-6	TRBD1
TGTGCCAGTAGTATTTCTTGGGACAGGGTAGCGAACACTGAAGCTTTCTTT	CASSISWDRVANTEAFF	-	TRBV19	TRBJ1-1	TRBD1
TGTGCCAGCAGTGTTATCGGGGGAGTTAGCACAGATACGCAGTATTTT	CASSVIGGVSTDTQYF	-	TRBV6-4	TRBJ2-3	-
TGTGCCAGCAGCTTAGTAGTGCGGGGGGCGGATAGCAATCAGCCCCAGCATTTT	CASSLVVRGADSNQPQHF	-	TRBV7-9	TRBJ1-5	-
TGTGCCAGCAGTTACTCGGGGGGTAATGAAAAACTGTTTTTT	CASSYSGGNEKLFF	few	TRBV6-5	TRBJ1-4	-
TGTGCCAGCTCACCGGGACAGGACAGCAATCAGCCCCAGCATTTT	CASSPGQDSNQPQHF	-	TRBV18	TRBJ1-5	TRBD1
TGTGCCTGGAGCTGGACAGGGCCCCTTGGGGTGGGAAACACCATATATTTT	CAWSWTGPLGVGNTIYF	-	TRBV30	TRBJ1-3	TRBD1
TGTGCCAGCGGAGAGGACAGGGACTACGAGCAGTACTTC	CASGEDRDYEQYF	-	TRBV7-6	TRBJ2-7	TRBD1
TGTGCCAGTAGTATGGACATCCCCCACGAGCAGTACTTC	CASSMDIPHEQYF	-	TRBV19	TRBJ2-7	-
TGTGCCAGCACCTCAGTTGGCGGGTCCTCCTACAATGAGCAGTTCTTC	CASTSVGGSSYNEQFF	-	TRBV28	TRBJ2-1	-
TGTGCCAGCAGCCTCGGCGGAAGCTTCTACGAGCAGTACTTC	CASSLGGSFYEQYF	-	TRBV7-2	TRBJ2-7	-
TGTGCCAGCAGCTCTACCGGGACAGGAGCCTCCTACAATGAGCAGTTCTTC	CASSSTGTGASYNEQFF	-	TRBV7-9	TRBJ2-1	TRBD1
TGTGCCAGCAGTGCTTCCCACGAGCAGTACTTC	CASSASHEQYF	-	TRBV2	TRBJ2-7	-
TGTGCCAGCAGCTTGTGGGGAGGCTCTGGGGCCAACGTCCTGACTTTC	CASSLWGGSGANVLTF	-	TRBV5-4	TRBJ2-6	-
TGTGCCACTTCGCAGGGTTCCTACGAGCAGTACTTC	CATSQGSYEQYF	-	TRBV19	TRBJ2-7	-
TGTGCCAGCAGTTACTCGGTCACAGGGGGCAGGAATGAGCAGTTCTTC	CASSYSVTGGRNEQFF	few	TRBV6-5	TRBJ2-1	TRBD1
TGTGCCAGCAGCTTGGAAGGTTCGGGGGGCGCCTACTATGGCTACACCTTC	CASSLEGSGGAYYGYTF	-	TRBV5-4	TRBJ1-2	-
TGTGCCAGCAGTAAGAGCCGGGACACCAATGAGCAGTTCTTC	CASSKSRDTNEQFF	once	TRBV2	TRBJ2-1	-
TGTGCCAGTAGTACCACGGGACAGGGGTTGTTGGGCAATGAAAAACTGTTTTTT	CASSTTGQGLLGNEKLFF	-	TRBV19	TRBJ1-4	TRBD1
TGTGCCAGCAGCCGGACAGCCGTCTCCTACGAGCAGTACTTC	CASSRTAVSYEQYF	-	TRBV7-2	TRBJ2-7	-
TGTGCCAGCAGTACTCAGGGGGAGCAGTACTTC	CASSTQGEQYF	-	TRBV6-6	TRBJ2-5	TRBD1
TGTGCCAGTAGTATGCTAGCGTCAACCAAAAACATTCAGTACTTC	CASSMLASTKNIQYF	-	TRBV19	TRBJ2-4	-
TGTGCCAGCTCACCAAGGACAGGGTCCTCCTACAATGAGCAGTTCTTC	CASSPRTGSSYNEQFF	-	TRBV18	TRBJ2-1	TRBD1
TGCGCCAGCAGCTTGGAAGGGACTCAAGGATACGAGCAGTACTTC	CASSLEGTQGYEQYF	-	TRBV5-1	TRBJ2-7	-
TGTGCCAGCATACCGGACAGAGCCTTGAACACTGAAGCTTTCTTT	CASIPDRALNTEAFF	-	TRBV2	TRBJ1-1	-
TGCAGCGTGGGGCAGGCCTCCTACGAGCAGTACTTC	CSVGQASYEQYF	-	TRBV29-1	TRBJ2-7	-
TGTGCCAGCAGCAGGGACAGGGGGCGCGGCGAGCAGTACTTC	CASSRDRGRGEQYF	-	TRBV2	TRBJ2-7	TRBD1
TGTGCCAGTAACCCTTCCGGGACTAGCGCATACAATGAGCAGTTCTTC	CASNPSGTSAYNEQFF	-	TRBV19	TRBJ2-1	TRBD2
TGTGCTAGTGGTTTGTGGCGGGAGGGCCGTGGTGAGCAGTTCTTC	CASGLWREGRGEQFF	few	TRBV12-5	TRBJ2-1	TRBD2
TGTGCCAGCGTCGGCGGAGGGGGCTACGAGCAGTACTTC	CASVGGGGYEQYF	-	TRBV2	TRBJ2-7	-
TGCGCCAGCAGCTTGGATGGAGGGTCAACAAACATTCAGTACTTC	CASSLDGGSTNIQYF	-	TRBV5-1	TRBJ2-4	-
TGTGCCAGTGCGGCCGGGAACGTAGACTACGAGCAGTACTTC	CASAAGNVDYEQYF	-	TRBV6-5	TRBJ2-7	-
TGTGCCAGCAGCTTAAGTCTAGCGTTTAGCACAGATACGCAGTATTTT	CASSLSLAFSTDTQYF	-	TRBV7-2	TRBJ2-3	-
TGTGCCAGCAGTGCCAGGGTTTTCGGCACTGAAGCTTTCTTT	CASSARVFGTEAFF	-	TRBV6-5	TRBJ1-1	-
TGCGCCAGCAGCTTCGGCGGGAGCATAAACACTGAAGCTTTCTTT	CASSFGGSINTEAFF	few	TRBV5-1	TRBJ1-1	-
TGTGCCAGCAGCTTGGGGGCTAGCGGGAGTAGGGAGCAGTACTTC	CASSLGASGSREQYF	once	TRBV5-6	TRBJ2-5	TRBD2
TGTGCCAGCAGCTTGTTCGCAGGGGGCATCAATGAGCAGTTCTTC	CASSLFAGGINEQFF	-	TRBV5-6	TRBJ2-1	TRBD1
TGTTCCAGCAGCTTAGCGAACCTCAGGGTTACCGGGGAGCTGTTTTTT	CSSSLANLRVTGELFF	-	TRBV7-9	TRBJ2-2	-
TGCGCCAGCAGCTCGGGTAATGGGGGCCACACCGGGGAGCTGTTTTTT	CASSSGNGGHTGELFF	-	TRBV5-1	TRBJ2-2	-
TGTGCCAGTTCGGGACAGGGTCCCTCCTACGAGCAGTACTTC	CASSGQGPSYEQYF	-	TRBV2	TRBJ2-7	TRBD1
TGTGCCAGCAGCTGGAAGGCCACAGTTACCCAGTACTTC	CASSWKATVTQYF	-	TRBV13	TRBJ2-5	-